The clone carrying this T cell receptor (beta chain) was observed a handful of times. Antigen specificity is unknown. Gene names denote mouse genes. The read ends 4 residues shy of where the CDR3 ends; the end is completed using the germline J gene. There are 14 residues in the CDR3. Germline assignment: CDR1 LGHNA and CDR2 YNLKQL (reference sequence). Sequencing relied on a cDNA template that was reverse transcribed from extracted RNA. TCRdb's table, derived via immunoSEQ multiplex PCR, lists solely in-frame clones and lacks some. The sample holds 270,000 or so clones, and no clone turns up only once. The pooled cutaneous lymph node cells were sorted using several markers (CD4, CD8alpha, NKG2D, NKG2ACE and others). This sample is drawn from a study of CD8+ T cells in alopecia areata. Across the whole study: Female C3H/HeJ mice aged roughly 7-10 weeks received skin from spontaneously alopecic C3H/HeJ graft donors aged roughly 6-12 months. Study-wide results and limits: TCRs were shared less clearly across patients than in mice, possibly for HLA-related reasons.

V and J are TRBV5 and TRBJ2-7; 9 bases are a match to TRBD1. The sequence was obtained from a C3H/HeJ mouse with alopecia areata. This strain has MHC haplotype H2-k. The sequenced sample consisted of CD4+ T cells sorted from a lymph node. This chain's CDR3 is CASSQVGDRDEQYF. The part of the CDR3 DNA that was read is TGTGCCAGCAGCCAAGTGGGGGACAGGGAT.